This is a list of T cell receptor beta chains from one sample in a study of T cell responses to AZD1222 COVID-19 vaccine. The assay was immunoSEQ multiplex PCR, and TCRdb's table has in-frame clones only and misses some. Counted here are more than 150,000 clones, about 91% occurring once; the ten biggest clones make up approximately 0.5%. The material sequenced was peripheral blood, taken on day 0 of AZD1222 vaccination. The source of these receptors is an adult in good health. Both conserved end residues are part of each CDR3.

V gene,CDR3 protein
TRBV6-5,CASRSPGTSGGYTF
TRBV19,CASSLGQYYEQYF
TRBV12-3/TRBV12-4,CASSLAGDGELFF
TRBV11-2,CASSLALILAGATTGELFF
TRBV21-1,CASSKGRVEDGYTF
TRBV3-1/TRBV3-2,CASSQGGDNQPQHF
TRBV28,CASSLSPVQPQHF
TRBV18,CASSPGGANEQFF
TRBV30,CAWSGGSGNTIYF
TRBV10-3,CAIRSDSGNQPQHF
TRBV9,CASSVAQSTDTQYF
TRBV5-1,CASSLEGRQNTEAFF
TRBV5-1,CASGGSDHGYTF
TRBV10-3,CAISGGYGYTF
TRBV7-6,CASSVPQGGVADTQYF
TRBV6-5,CASSYRRGLQETQYF
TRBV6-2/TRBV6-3,CASSYQVNTEAFF
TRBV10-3,CAISESVGAFF
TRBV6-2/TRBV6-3,CASSYSQTGITHEQYF
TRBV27,CASSRNGYGYTF
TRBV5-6,CASSQDRGSFANEQFF
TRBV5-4,CASSPRRTSGSYEQYF
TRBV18,CASTLPGANVLTF
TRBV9,CASSSGTVNQPQHF
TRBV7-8,CASSLGGQGANGELFF
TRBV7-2,CASSLDGSFTDTQYF
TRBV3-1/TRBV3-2,CASSLGGGQGGNEQYF
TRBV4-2,CASSQDNQGDYGYTF
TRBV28,CASSLEGRNQPQHF
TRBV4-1,CASSFGGTEAFF
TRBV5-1,CASSTGTGVTADTQYF
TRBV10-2,CASSDGTSASYEQYF
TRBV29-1,CSVEDQTVSTDTQYF
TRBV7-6,CASSWTSGRAIQETQYF
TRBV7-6,CASSSGRINEKLFF
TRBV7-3,CASSLSGTTTGELFF
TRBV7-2,CASSRGGASNSPLHF
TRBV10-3,CALSVQKSTDTQYF
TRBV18,CASSPKGVRETQYF
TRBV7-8,CASKVWGYNEQFF
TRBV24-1,CATPYPQPQHF
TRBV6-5,CASRWTALGNQPQHF
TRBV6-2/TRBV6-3,CASSPVDEKLFF
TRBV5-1,CASSSYLGETQYF
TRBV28,CASKSGDRGLREKLFF
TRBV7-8,CASSPAGGNTEAFF
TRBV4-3,CASSQVLAGPTGELFF
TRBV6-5,CASSPTGQGYEQYF
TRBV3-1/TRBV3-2,CASSQVGETQYF